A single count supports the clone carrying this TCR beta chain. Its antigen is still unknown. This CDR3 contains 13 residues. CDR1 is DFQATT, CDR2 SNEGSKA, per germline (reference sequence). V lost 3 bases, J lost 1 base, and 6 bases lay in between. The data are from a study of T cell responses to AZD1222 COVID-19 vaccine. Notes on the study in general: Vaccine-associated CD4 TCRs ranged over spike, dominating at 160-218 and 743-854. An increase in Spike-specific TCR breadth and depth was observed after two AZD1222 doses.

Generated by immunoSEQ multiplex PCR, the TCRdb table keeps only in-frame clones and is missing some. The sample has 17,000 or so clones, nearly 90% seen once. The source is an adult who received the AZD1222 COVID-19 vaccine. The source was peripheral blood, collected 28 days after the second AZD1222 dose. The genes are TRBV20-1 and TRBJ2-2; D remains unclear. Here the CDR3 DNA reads TGCAGTGCTAGTTTGGGGAACACCGGGGAGCTGTTTTTT. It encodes CSASLGNTGELFF.